Listed below are T cell receptor beta chains from one sample, sequenced in a study of tumor-infiltrating lymphocytes in primary liver carcinoma. TCRdb re-analysed the multiplex PCR reads in MiXCR, keeping a single row per CDR3 protein. This sample has some 120,000 distinct CDR3 sequences, with 65% found just once. Sequenced material: liver tumor tissue from sampling region 1. The receptors originated from an older woman with primary liver carcinoma and hepatitis B virus infection. CDR3s include the opening cysteine and the closing phenylalanine or tryptophan. D genes are given only for firm matches.

TRBJ1-2,NA,TRBV29-1,CSAPSATNDGYTF
TRBJ1-1,TRBD1,TRBV2,CARRRSGDRANTEAFF
TRBJ2-2,NA,TRBV5-1,CASSLAVTSKTGELFF
TRBJ2-7,TRBD2,TRBV4-1,CASRQGAGAGGNEQYF
TRBJ1-6,NA,TRBV28,CTSSLGGLYNSPLHF
TRBJ1-5,NA,TRBV6-5,CASSSRGGQPQHF
TRBJ1-1,NA,TRBV6-6,CACLPGHSPGGTEAFF
TRBJ2-3,TRBD2,TRBV20-1,CSATRLAGGGRTDTQYF
TRBJ2-3,TRBD2,TRBV5-1,CASSIGLAGDTQYF
TRBJ2-1,NA,TRBV6-2/TRBV6-3,CGSSRYNEQFF
TRBJ2-6,NA,TRBV6-1,CASSMMLTVANVLTF
TRBJ2-5,TRBD2,TRBV5-6,CASSLRGGETQYF
TRBJ2-3,NA,TRBV4-1,CASSSQGLSRGDTHYF
TRBJ2-7,TRBD1,TRBV11-3,CASGPGTGGNYEQYF
TRBJ1-3,TRBD1,TRBV7-9,CASSPAMTGISDTIYF
TRBJ2-3,TRBD2,TRBV11-2,CASSLGLATDTQYF
TRBJ2-3,TRBD2,TRBV6-5,CASRLTSGSYLSTDTQYF
TRBJ1-5,NA,TRBV4-1,CASTDIPLNRDGNQPQHF
TRBJ1-6,TRBD1,TRBV11-2,CASSLDWTGESPLRF
TRBJ1-1,NA,TRBV11-2,CANSSPEGGVTGAFF
TRBJ1-1,NA,TRBV14,CASSQDVNTEAFF
TRBJ1-1,NA,TRBV5-5,CASSLYRNTEAFF
TRBJ2-3,NA,TRBV30,CAWSPCREYTDTQYF
TRBJ2-7,NA,TRBV11-2,CASTKTTLRTMYEQYF
TRBJ2-3,NA,TRBV5-1,CASSESSSWTDTQYF